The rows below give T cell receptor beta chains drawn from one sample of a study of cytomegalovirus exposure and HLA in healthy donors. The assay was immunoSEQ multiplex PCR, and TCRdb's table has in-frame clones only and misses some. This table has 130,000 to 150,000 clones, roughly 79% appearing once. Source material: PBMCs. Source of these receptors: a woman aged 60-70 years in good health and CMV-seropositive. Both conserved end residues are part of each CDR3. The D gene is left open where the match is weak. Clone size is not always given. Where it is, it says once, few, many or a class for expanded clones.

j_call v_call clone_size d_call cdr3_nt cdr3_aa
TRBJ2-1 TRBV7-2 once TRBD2 TGTGCCAGCAGCCCCCGGGGACTAGCGGATACAATGTGGCAGTTCTTC CASSPRGLADTMWQFF
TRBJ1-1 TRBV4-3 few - TGCGCCAGCAGCCAAACGTCAGGTACTGAAGCTTTCTTT CASSQTSGTEAFF
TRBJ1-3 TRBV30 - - TGTGCCTGGAGTGTATCGGGAGGGGTCTCTGGAAACACCATATATTTT CAWSVSGGVSGNTIYF
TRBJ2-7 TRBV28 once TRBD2 TGTGCCAGCAGAAAAGCGGGAGTGGCCGAGCAGTACTTC CASRKAGVAEQYF
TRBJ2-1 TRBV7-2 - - TGTGCCAGCAGCTTGGGGGGGCGGTCTAGTAGTGAGCAGTTCTTC CASSLGGRSSSEQFF
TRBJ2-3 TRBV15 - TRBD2 TGTGCCACCAGCAGAGTTCTAGCGGGAGCTCAAGATACGCAGTATTTT CATSRVLAGAQDTQYF
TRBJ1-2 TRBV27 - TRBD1 TGTGCCAGCAGCAGGGGGGACGGGACCTATGGCTACACCTTC CASSRGDGTYGYTF
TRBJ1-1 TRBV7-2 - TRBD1 TGTGCCAGCAGCTTATCGGTCAGCGGGGACAGGGTAAACACTGAAGCTTTCTTT CASSLSVSGDRVNTEAFF
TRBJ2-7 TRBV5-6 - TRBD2 TGTGCCAGCAGCCTCGATCTAGCGGGAGGCTACGAGCAGTACTTC CASSLDLAGGYEQYF
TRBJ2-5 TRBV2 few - TGTGCCAGCAGTGAGGGTAGGGGTCAAGAGACCCAGTACTTC CASSEGRGQETQYF
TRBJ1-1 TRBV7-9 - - TGTGCCAGCAGCTTAGAGGAGGGGAGTGTGCCTGAAGCTTTCTTT CASSLEEGSVPEAFF
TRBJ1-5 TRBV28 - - TGTGCCAGCACCGATCGCAGAACCAATCAGCCCCAGCATTTT CASTDRRTNQPQHF
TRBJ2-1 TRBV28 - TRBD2 TGTGCCAGCAGCCAGAGGCCCAACATAGCGGGAGGTTACAATGAGCAGTTCTTC CASSQRPNIAGGYNEQFF
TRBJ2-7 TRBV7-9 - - TGTGCCAGCAGCTTATCGGGGAAGGGATCATACGAGCAGTACTTC CASSLSGKGSYEQYF
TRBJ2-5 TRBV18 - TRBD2 TGTGCCAGCTCACCGAGAGCGGGAGAGAGAAAGGAGACCCAGTACTTC CASSPRAGERKETQYF
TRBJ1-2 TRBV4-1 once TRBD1 TGCGCCAGCAGCCAAGGCCCGGGACAGGGGTACTATGGCTACACCTTC CASSQGPGQGYYGYTF
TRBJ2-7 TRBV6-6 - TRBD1 TGTGCCAGCACCCCCAGGACAGGGGGTGCCTACGAGCAGTACTTC CASTPRTGGAYEQYF
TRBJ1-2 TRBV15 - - TGTGCCACCAGCGGGGGGGGCACCAGCTATGGCTACACCTTC CATSGGGTSYGYTF
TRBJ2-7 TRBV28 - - TGTGCCAGCAGTTTCCGCGGGACGGCGTCCTACGAGCAGTACTTC CASSFRGTASYEQYF
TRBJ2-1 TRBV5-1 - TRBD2 TGCGCCAGCAGCTCAGGACTAGCGGCTACCCGACAGGGTGAGCAGTTCTTC CASSSGLAATRQGEQFF
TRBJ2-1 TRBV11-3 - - TGTGCCAGCAGCTTAGAGGCTCACAATGAGCAGTTCTTC CASSLEAHNEQFF
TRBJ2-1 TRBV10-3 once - TGTGCCATCAGAGCGGTCACCTACAATGAGCAGTTCTTC CAIRAVTYNEQFF
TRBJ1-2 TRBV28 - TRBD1 TGTGCCAGCAGATACCGGGACAGCTACTATGGCTACACCTTC CASRYRDSYYGYTF
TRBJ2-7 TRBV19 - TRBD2 TGTGCCAGTAGTACACTAGCGGGAGGAACCTACGAGCAGTACTTC CASSTLAGGTYEQYF
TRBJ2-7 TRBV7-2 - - TGTGCCAGCACTCAAGGGGGTGGGATGCCCTACGAGCAGTACTTC CASTQGGGMPYEQYF
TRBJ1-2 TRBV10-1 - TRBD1 TGCGCCAGAGGGGACAGTGAAACTAACTATGGCTACACCTTC CARGDSETNYGYTF
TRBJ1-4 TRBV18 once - TGTGCCAGCTCACCAAGCTCAACTAATGAAAAACTGTTTTTT CASSPSSTNEKLFF
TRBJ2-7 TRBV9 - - TGTGCCAGCAGCGACCGGGACAACTCCTACGAGCAGTACTTC CASSDRDNSYEQYF
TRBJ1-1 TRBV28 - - TGTGCCAGCAGCGACAGCTCCCAAGGGGAAGCTTTCTTT CASSDSSQGEAFF
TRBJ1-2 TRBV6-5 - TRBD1 TGTGCCAGCGGCTACCCGGGACAGTACTATGGCTACACCTTC CASGYPGQYYGYTF
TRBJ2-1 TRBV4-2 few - TGTGCCAGCAGCCAAGATGGGGGGAACTACAATGAGCAGTTCTTC CASSQDGGNYNEQFF
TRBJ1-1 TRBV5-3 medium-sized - TGTGCCAGAAGCTTGTTACGGGGTATCACTGAAGCTTTCTTT CARSLLRGITEAFF
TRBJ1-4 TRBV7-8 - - TGTGCCAGCAGCTTAGCGGGCAGCCGTAATGAAAAACTGTTTTTT CASSLAGSRNEKLFF
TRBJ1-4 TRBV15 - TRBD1 TGTGCCACCAGGTCCCCGGACAGGGTCGGACTGTTTTTT CATRSPDRVGLFF
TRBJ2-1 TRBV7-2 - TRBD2 TGTGCCAGCAGCTTAGCGGGGACTAAACACAATGAGCAGTTCTTC CASSLAGTKHNEQFF
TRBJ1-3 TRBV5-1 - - TGCGCCAGCAGCTTAGTGGAGGGAAACACCATATATTTT CASSLVEGNTIYF
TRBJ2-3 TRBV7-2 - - TGTGCCAGCAGCATATTTGAAAGGGGGGATACGCAGTATTTT CASSIFERGDTQYF
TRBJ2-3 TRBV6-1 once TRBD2 TGTGCCAGCACCGGACTAGCGGGACGCACAGATACGCAGTATTTT CASTGLAGRTDTQYF
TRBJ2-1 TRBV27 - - TGTGCCAGCAGTTTAGTACCCGAGAACAATGAGCAGTTCTTC CASSLVPENNEQFF
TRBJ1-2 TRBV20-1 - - TGCAGTGCTAGACAGGGGAATGGCTACACCTTC CSARQGNGYTF
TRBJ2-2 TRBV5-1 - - TGCGCCAGCAGCTTGGGAGTCTCGGGAGTGGGCGGGGAGCTGTTTTTT CASSLGVSGVGGELFF
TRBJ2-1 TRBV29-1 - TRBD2 TGCAGCGTCCCGGGTAGCGGGATAAACAATGAGCAGTTCTTC CSVPGSGINNEQFF
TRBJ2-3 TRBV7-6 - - TGTGCCAGCAGCCGGGGGTTCGGGCAAGGCACAGATACGCAGTATTTT CASSRGFGQGTDTQYF
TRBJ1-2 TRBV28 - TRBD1 TGTGCCAGCACTCCGGGACAGGGTGGCTACACCTTC CASTPGQGGYTF
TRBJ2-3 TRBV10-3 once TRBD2 TGTGCCATCAGCTTTAGCGGGACTGATACGCAGTATTTT CAISFSGTDTQYF
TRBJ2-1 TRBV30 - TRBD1 TGTGCCTGGGTTAGGGGACAGACAAACAATGAGCAGTTCTTC CAWVRGQTNNEQFF
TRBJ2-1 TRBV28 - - TGTGCCAGCAGTTTGGGTGGAGATGAGCAGTTCTTC CASSLGGDEQFF
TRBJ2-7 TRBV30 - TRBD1 TGTGCCTGGAGTGTCCCGCCGGGACAGGGGTATCCCGAGCAGTACTTC CAWSVPPGQGYPEQYF
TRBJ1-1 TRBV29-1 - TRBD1 TGCAGCGTTGCCCCCTGGGACAGGGGTCGCACTGAAGCTTTCTTT CSVAPWDRGRTEAFF
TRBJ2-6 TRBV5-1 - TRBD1 TGCGCCAGCAGCATCCGGACAGGGGCCCTCTCTGGGGCCAACGTCCTGACTTTC CASSIRTGALSGANVLTF
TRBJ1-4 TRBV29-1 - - TGCAGCGCTCAGGGGTTTGATGAAAAACTGTTTTTT CSAQGFDEKLFF
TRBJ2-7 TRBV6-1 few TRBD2 TGTGCCAGCAGTGAATATCGTCAGCGGGAGGGCCTCGGATACGAGCAGTACTTC CASSEYRQREGLGYEQYF
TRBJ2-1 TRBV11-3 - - TGTGCCAGCAGGCCTAGCGCCGGGGGCTCCTACAATGAGCAGTTCTTC CASRPSAGGSYNEQFF
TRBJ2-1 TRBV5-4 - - TGTGCCAGCAGCTTTCGACAGACCCAAGAGCAGTTCTTC CASSFRQTQEQFF
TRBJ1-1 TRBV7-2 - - TGTGCCAGCAGCTTCTGGGGCGGTGAAGCTTTCTTT CASSFWGGEAFF
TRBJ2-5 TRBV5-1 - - TGCGCCAGCAGCTTGTTTGGGCAGGGAAGATCGCAACAAGAGACCCAGTACTTC CASSLFGQGRSQQETQYF
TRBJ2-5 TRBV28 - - TGTGCCAGCGGCAGTCAAGAGACCCAGTACTTC CASGSQETQYF
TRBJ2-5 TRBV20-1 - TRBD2 TGCAGTGCTAGAGGGGGGGGGACCCAGTACTTC CSARGGGTQYF
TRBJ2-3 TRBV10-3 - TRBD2 TGTGCCATCAGTGATTCGGGGCGGGAGGCATTAGATACGCAGTATTTT CAISDSGREALDTQYF
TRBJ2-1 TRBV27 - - TGTGCCAGCAGTTTACATGAGAACAATGAGCAGTTCTTC CASSLHENNEQFF